This T cell receptor beta chain was identified during a study of monozygotic twins with inflammatory bowel disease. Per TCR library, 3,000 to 4,000 ng of total RNA was used. TCRdb re-called the 5' RACE reads; one entry per CDR3 protein, DNA not given. The clone table shows under 150,000 distinct CDR3 sequences, with the ten largest holding 2% to 3%. The CDR3 runs 19 residues. Notes on the study in general: Whether twins were concordant or discordant made no difference to repertoire similarity, possibly from limited power. Patient repertoires may have gained variability from differing immunosuppressive treatments.

With respect to this clonotype: The antigen is not known.

This TCR was recovered from a human donor with ulcerative colitis or Crohn's disease, or a healthy co-twin of an affected twin (not recorded which). The sequencing input was blood. The J gene is TRBJ1-5, the V gene TRBV12-3 or TRBV12-4; the D call from TCRdb, TRBD1, cannot be confirmed without DNA. CDR3 sequence: CASSRNAGQGIYSNQPQHF.